This record concerns one T cell receptor (beta chain) sequence. Some clones are missing from TCRdb's copy, which holds only in-frame ones; the method was immunoSEQ multiplex PCR. Among around 80,000 clones, roughly 89% were seen once, and the ten largest hold roughly a quarter. This CDR3 spans 13 amino acids. Between the trimmed V and J ends, which lost 3 bases and 2 bases, there was a span of 7 bases. CDR1 is LNHDA and CDR2 is SQIVND in the germline V gene (reference sequence). This entry comes from a study of brain T cells in children with intractable seizures. The receptor's source is a girl aged 2 to 10 with Rasmussen encephalitis and intractable seizures. V is TRBV19 and J is TRBJ1-1; D unresolved. Source: peripheral blood, taken at surgery. The DNA of the CDR3 is TGTGCCAGTAGTATGATGGGTAACACTGAAGCTTTCTTT. Amino acid sequence: CASSMMGNTEAFF.